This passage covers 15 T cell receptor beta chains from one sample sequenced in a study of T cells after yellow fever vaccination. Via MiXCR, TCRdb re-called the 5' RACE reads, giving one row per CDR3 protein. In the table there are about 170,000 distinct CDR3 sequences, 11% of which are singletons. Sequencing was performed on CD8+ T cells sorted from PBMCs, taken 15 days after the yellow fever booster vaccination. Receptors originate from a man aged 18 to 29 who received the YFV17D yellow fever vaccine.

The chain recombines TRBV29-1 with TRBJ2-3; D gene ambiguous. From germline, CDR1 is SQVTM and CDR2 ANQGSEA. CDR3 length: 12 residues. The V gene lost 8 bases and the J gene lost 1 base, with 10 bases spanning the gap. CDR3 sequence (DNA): TGCAGCTTGGCGCAAGGCACAGATACGCAGTATTTT. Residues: CSLAQGTDTQYF.

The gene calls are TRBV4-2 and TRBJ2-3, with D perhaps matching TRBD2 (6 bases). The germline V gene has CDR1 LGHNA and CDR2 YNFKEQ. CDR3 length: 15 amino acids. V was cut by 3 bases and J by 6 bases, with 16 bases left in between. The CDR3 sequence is CASSHVAEGMDTQYF. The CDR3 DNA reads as TGTGCCAGCAGCCACGTAGCGGAGGGCATGGATACGCAGTATTTT.

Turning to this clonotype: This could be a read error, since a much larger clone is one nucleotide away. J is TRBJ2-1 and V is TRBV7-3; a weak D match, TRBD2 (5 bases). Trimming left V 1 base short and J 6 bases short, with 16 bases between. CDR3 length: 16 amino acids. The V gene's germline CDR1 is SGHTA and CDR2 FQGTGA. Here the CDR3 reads CASSLSGRGCFNEQFF. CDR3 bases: TGTGCCAGCAGCTTAAGTGGTCGGGGTTGCTTCAATGAGCAGTTCTTC.

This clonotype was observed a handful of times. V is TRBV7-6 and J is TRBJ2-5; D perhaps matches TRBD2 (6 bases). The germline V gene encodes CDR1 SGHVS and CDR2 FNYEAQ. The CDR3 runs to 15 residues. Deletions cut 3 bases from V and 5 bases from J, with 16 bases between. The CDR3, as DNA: TGTGCCAGCAGCTTGGTCGGGCGGGCGGGGGAGACCCAGTACTTC. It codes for CASSLVGRAGETQYF.

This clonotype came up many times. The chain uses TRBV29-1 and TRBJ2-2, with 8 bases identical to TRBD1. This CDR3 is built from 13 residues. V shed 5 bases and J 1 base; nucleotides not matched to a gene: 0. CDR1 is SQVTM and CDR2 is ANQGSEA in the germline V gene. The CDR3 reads CSVTGGNTGELFF. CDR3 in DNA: TGCAGCGTTACAGGGGGGAACACCGGGGAGCTGTTTTTT.

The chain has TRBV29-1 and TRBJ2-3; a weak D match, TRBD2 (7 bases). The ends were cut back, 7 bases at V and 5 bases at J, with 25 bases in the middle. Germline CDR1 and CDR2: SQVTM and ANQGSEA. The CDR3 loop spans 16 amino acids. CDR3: CSAESPSGGLGDTQYF. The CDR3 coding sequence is TGCAGCGCCGAGAGCCCGTCGGGGGGCCTGGGAGATACGCAGTATTTT.

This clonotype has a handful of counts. The CDR3 region is CASSSYEGTEGEKLFF. The CDR3 DNA is TGTGCCAGCAGCAGTTACGAGGGGACAGAGGGAGAAAAACTGTTTTTT. The V gene is TRBV11-2, the J gene TRBJ1-4, with 7 bases that match TRBD1. V trimming: 5 bases; J trimming: 8 bases; junction bases outside the gene matches: 14. CDR1 SGHAT and CDR2 FQNNGV come from the germline V gene. The CDR3 length is 16 residues.

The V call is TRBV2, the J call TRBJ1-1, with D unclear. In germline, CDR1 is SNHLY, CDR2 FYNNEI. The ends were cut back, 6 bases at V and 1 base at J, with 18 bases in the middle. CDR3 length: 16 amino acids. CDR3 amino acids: CASRPPPMGANTEAFF. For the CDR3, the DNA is TGTGCCAGCAGACCACCCCCGATGGGAGCGAACACTGAAGCTTTCTTT.

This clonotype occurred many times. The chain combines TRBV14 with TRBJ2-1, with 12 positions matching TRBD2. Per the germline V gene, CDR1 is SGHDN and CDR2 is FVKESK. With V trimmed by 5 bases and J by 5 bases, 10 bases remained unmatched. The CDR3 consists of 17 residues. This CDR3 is CASSTTSGGSGNNEQFF. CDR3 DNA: TGTGCCAGCAGCACGACTAGCGGGGGTAGTGGGAACAATGAGCAGTTCTTC.

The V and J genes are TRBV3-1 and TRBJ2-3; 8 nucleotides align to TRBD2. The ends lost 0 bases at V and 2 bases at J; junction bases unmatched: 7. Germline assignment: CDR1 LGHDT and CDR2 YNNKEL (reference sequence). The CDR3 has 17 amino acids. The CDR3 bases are TGTGCCAGCAGCCAAGACGTAGCGGGGCTGTACACAGATACGCAGTATTTT. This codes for CASSQDVAGLYTDTQYF.

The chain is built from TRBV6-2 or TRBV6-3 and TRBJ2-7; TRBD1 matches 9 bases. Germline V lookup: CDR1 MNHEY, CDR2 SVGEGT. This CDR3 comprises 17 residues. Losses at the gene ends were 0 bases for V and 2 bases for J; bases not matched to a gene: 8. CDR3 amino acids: CASSYSTRDRETYEQYV. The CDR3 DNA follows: TGTGCCAGCAGTTACTCAACCCGGGACAGGGAAACCTACGAGCAGTACGTC.

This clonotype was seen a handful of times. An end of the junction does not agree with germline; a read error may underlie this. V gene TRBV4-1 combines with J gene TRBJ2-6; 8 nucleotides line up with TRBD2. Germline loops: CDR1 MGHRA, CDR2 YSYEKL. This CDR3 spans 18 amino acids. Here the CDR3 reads CASNQRETSVSGANVLTF. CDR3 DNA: TGCGCCAGCAACCAAAGGGAGACTAGCGTCTCTGGGGCCAACGTCCTGACTTTC.

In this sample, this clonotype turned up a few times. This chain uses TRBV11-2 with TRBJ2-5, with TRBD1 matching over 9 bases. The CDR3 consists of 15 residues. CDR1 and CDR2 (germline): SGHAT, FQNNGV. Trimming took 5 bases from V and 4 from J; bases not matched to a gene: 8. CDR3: CASSGTGFHRETQYF. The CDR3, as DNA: TGTGCCAGCAGCGGGACAGGGTTTCACCGAGAGACCCAGTACTTC.

The CDR3 sequence is CASSPLRGQGADGELFF. The CDR3 DNA reads as TGCGCCAGCAGCCCACTCAGGGGACAGGGGGCGGACGGGGAGCTGTTTTTT. V gene TRBV10-2 combines with J gene TRBJ2-2, with 12 bases that match TRBD1. Germline CDR1 WSHSY, CDR2 SAAADI. After removal of 6 bases from V and 7 bases from J, the junction contained 12 bases not matched to a gene. This CDR3 comprises 17 residues.

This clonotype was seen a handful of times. The CDR3 loop is CSARDRKTGRTGELFF. As DNA, the CDR3 is TGCAGTGCTAGAGATCGTAAGACAGGCCGAACCGGGGAGCTGTTTTTT. V usage is TRBV20-1 and J usage is TRBJ2-2; D perhaps matches TRBD1 (6 bases). Trimming shortened V by 0 bases and J by 5 bases, and 16 bases separated the two germline ends. The CDR3 is made up of 16 amino acids. Looked up from germline, CDR1 is DFQATT and CDR2 is SNEGSKA (reference sequence).